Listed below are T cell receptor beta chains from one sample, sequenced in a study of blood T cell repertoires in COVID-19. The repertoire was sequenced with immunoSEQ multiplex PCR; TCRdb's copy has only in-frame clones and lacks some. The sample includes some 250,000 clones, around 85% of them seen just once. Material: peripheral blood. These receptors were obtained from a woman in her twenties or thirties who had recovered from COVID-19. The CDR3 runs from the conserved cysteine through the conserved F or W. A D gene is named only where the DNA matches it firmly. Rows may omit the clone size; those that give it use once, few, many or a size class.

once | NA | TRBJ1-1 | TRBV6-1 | TGTGCCAGCAGTGCACCCTCGCTTCTAATGAACACTGAAGCTTTCTTT | CASSAPSLLMNTEAFF
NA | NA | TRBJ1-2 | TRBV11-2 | TGTGCCAGCAGCTCAGGGGTCTACTATGGCTACACCTTC | CASSSGVYYGYTF
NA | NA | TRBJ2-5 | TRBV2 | TGTGCCAGCAGTTCCGGACATGGGTTGGAAGAGACCCAGTACTTC | CASSSGHGLEETQYF
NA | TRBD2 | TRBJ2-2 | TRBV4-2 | TGTGCCAGCAGCCAAAATGCAGCGGGGGCCTACACCGGGGAGCTGTTTTTT | CASSQNAAGAYTGELFF
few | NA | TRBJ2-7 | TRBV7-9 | TGTGCCAGCAGCTTATCACAGACGAGCTCCTACGAGCAGTACTTC | CASSLSQTSSYEQYF
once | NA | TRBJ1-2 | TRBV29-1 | TGCAGCCCCCGAGACAGACGTAACTATGGCTACACCTTC | CSPRDRRNYGYTF
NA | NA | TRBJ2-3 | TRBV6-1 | TGTGCCAGCAGTGGTTACGGGACTAGGGGGCAGGATACGCAGTATTTT | CASSGYGTRGQDTQYF
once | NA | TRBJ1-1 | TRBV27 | TGTGCCAGCAGTCCGACATCGAACACTGAAGCTTTCTTT | CASSPTSNTEAFF
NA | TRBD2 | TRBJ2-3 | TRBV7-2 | TGTGCCAGCAGCTTAGTCCCAAACGATATTAGCGGGGGGGTTCACACGCAGTATTTT | CASSLVPNDISGGVHTQYF
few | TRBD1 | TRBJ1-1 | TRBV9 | TGTGCCAGCAGCCCCTGGGACAGGAAAGACACTGAAGCTTTCTTT | CASSPWDRKDTEAFF
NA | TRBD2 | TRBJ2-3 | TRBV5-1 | TGCGCCAGCAGCTTGGGACTAGCGGGGGGGCAAGATACGCAGTATTTT | CASSLGLAGGQDTQYF
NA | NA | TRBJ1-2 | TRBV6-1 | TGTGCCAGCAGTGAAGTTTACGGTAACTATGGCTACACCTTC | CASSEVYGNYGYTF
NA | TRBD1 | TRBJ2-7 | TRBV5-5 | TGTGCCAGCAGCTTAGCCCCGGGACAGGGGGTCTACGAGCAGTACTTC | CASSLAPGQGVYEQYF
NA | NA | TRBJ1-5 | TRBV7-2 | TGTGCCAGCAGCTACTCTTCGGCGGCGGGTCAGCCCCAGCATTTT | CASSYSSAAGQPQHF
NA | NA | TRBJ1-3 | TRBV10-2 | TGCGCCAGCAGTGCGGGAACTGGAAACACCATATATTTT | CASSAGTGNTIYF
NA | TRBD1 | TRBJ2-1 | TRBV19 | TGTGCCAGTAGTATTGGTGTAGGACAGGGATACAATGAGCAGTTCTTC | CASSIGVGQGYNEQFF
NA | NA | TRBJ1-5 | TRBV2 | TGTGCCAGCATGGGGCAGGGGTACGCTCAGCCCCAGCATTTT | CASMGQGYAQPQHF
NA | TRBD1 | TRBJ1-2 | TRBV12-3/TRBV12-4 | TGTGCCAGCAGCCGGACAGGGGACGATGGCTACACCTTC | CASSRTGDDGYTF
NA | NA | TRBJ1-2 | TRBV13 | TGTGCCAGCAGCCCCTCCCGACAGCCGAGAGTATATGGCTACACCTTC | CASSPSRQPRVYGYTF
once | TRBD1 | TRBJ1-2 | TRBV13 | TGTGCCAGCAGTTCTGACAGGGGCCCTAACTATGGCTACACCTTC | CASSSDRGPNYGYTF
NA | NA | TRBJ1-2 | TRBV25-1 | TGTGCCAGCAGTGAATTCCCCTATTATGGCTACACCTTC | CASSEFPYYGYTF
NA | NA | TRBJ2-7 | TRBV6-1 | TGTGCCAGCAGTGAAGACAGGGTACTCTACGAGCAGTACTTC | CASSEDRVLYEQYF
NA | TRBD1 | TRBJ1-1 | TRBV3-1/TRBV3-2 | TGTGCCAGCAGCGGATCGGACAGGGAGGGCACTGAAGCTTTCTTT | CASSGSDREGTEAFF
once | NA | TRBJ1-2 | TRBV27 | TGTGCCAGCAGTATGAACAGGGAAGCTAACTATGGCTACACCTTC | CASSMNREANYGYTF
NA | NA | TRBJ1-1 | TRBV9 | TGTGCCAGCAGCGTAGGCGCACTCATGAACACTGAAGCTTTCTTT | CASSVGALMNTEAFF
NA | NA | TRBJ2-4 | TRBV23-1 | TGCGCCAGCAGTCACCCCCCGGCCAAAAACATTCAGTACTTC | CASSHPPAKNIQYF
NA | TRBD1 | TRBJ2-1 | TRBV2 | TGTGCCAGCGGGGGCGACAGGGGCTCCTACAATGAGCAGTTCTTC | CASGGDRGSYNEQFF
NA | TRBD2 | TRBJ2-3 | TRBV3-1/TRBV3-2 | TGTGCCAGCAGCCAAGATCTCGGGGCGGGGGGCCTTCCGCCGTATTTT | CASSQDLGAGGLPPYF
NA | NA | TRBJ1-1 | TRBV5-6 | TGTGCCAGCAGCTTGTCCAGGGGTGGCAACACTGAAGCTTTCTTT | CASSLSRGGNTEAFF
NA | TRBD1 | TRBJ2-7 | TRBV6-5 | TGTGCCAGCAGCACAGGGGGGTTTGCCTACGAGCAGTACTTC | CASSTGGFAYEQYF
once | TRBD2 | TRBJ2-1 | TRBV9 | TGTGCCAGCAGCCCAGGGAGGACTAGCGGAAACAATGAGCAGTTCTTC | CASSPGRTSGNNEQFF
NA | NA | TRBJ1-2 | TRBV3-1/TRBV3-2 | TGTGCCAGCAGCAACCAGGGTATGGATGGCTACACCTTC | CASSNQGMDGYTF
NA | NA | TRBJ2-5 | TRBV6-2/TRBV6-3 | TGTGCCAGCAGCACTTGGAGCGGGCAAGAGACCCAGTACTTC | CASSTWSGQETQYF
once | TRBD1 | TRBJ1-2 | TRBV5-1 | TGCGCCAGCAGCTTGGAAGGACAGGGTGACGCCTATGGCTACACCTTC | CASSLEGQGDAYGYTF
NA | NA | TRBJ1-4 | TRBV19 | TGTGCCAGTAGCTTCGGGGGGGCAGGTCTGTTTTTT | CASSFGGAGLFF
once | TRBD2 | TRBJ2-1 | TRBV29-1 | TGCAGCGTTGAGGGCCCCCGGGGGGGCCGTGAGCAGTTCTTC | CSVEGPRGGREQFF
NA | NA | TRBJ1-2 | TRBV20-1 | TGCAGTGCTAGTGGTGGAGGGGACTATGGCTACACCTTC | CSASGGGDYGYTF